This entry describes one T cell receptor beta chain. Measured with immunoSEQ multiplex PCR; TCRdb has only the in-frame clones, and not every one. The table includes a few hundred thousand clones, around 86% detected once. The data are from a study of cytomegalovirus exposure and HLA in healthy donors. J was trimmed by 7 bases and V by 1 base; bases with no gene match: 15. The CDR3 loop spans 17 amino acids. CDR1 and CDR2 (germline): MGHDK, SYGVNS. The V and J genes are TRBV25-1 and TRBJ2-7; 8 nucleotides agree with TRBD2. The sample was PBMCs. The receptor's source is a woman aged 18-29 years in good health and CMV-seronegative. The DNA for the CDR3 is TGTGCCAGCAGTGAATCCCCAGGGGAAAGCGGGAGTCGGGAGCAGTACTTC. The encoded protein is CASSESPGESGSREQYF.